One and the same sample provided the 3 T cell receptor beta chains below, sequenced in a study of identical twins. TCRdb re-analysed the 5' RACE reads in MiXCR, keeping a single row per CDR3 protein. This table holds more than 250,000 distinct CDR3 sequences, more than 6.5% found once. These data are also associated with another study on yellow fever vaccine responses in identical twins.

Sequencing was performed on memory (CD45RO+) T cells sorted from blood. These receptors were obtained from a woman aged 18-29 years in good health.

This clonotype was picked up a small number of times. The genes are TRBV10-3 and TRBJ1-2; D unclear. The CDR3 has 13 residues. CDR1 ENHRY and CDR2 SYGVKD come from the germline V gene. V lost 4 bases, J lost 4 bases, and 10 bases lay in between. As DNA, the CDR3 is TGTGCCATCAGTGCCGCCGGGAGCTATGGCTACACCTTC. Amino acid sequence: CAISAAGSYGYTF.

This clonotype appeared a few times. This chain connects TRBV3-1 to TRBJ2-7, with 7 nucleotides matching TRBD1. Germline values: CDR1 LGHDT, CDR2 YNNKEL (reference sequence). J lost 3 bases, V lost 3 bases, and 2 bases had no gene match. The CDR3 spans 13 residues. The CDR3 DNA sequence: TGTGCCAGCAGCCAGCGGACAGGCTACGAGCAGTACTTC. Translating it yields CASSQRTGYEQYF.

This clonotype has a handful of counts. The V and J genes are TRBV5-1 and TRBJ2-2, with D unresolved. The V and J ends lost 0 bases and 0 bases respectively, with 9 bases between them. Looked up from germline, CDR1 is SGHRS and CDR2 is YFSETQ. CDR3 length equals 16 residues. The CDR3 sequence: CASSLVVGANTGELFF. The DNA for the CDR3 is TGCGCCAGCAGCTTGGTGGTGGGCGCGAACACCGGGGAGCTGTTTTTT.